The 23 T cell receptor beta chains below come from one sample, sequenced in a study of blood T cell repertoires in COVID-19. The data were produced by immunoSEQ multiplex PCR, yet TCRdb's version contains in-frame clones alone and is incomplete. The data contain 150,000 or so clones, about 87% of them singletons. Sequencing input: peripheral blood. The receptors derive from a man aged 55 to 70 with COVID-19, enrolled during active disease.

The J gene is TRBJ1-1, the V gene TRBV11-2; D gene unclear. Germline V gene data show CDR1 as SGHAT and CDR2 as FQNNGV. The ends were cut back, 4 bases at V and 0 bases at J, with 9 bases in the middle. This CDR3 is built from 14 residues. Here the CDR3 reads CASSSFGVNTEAFF. CDR3 DNA: TGTGCCAGCAGCTCTTTTGGAGTGAACACTGAAGCTTTCTTT. The complete variable domain, with remaining parts taken from reference TRBV11-2 and TRBJ1-1, reads EAGVAQSPRYKIIEKRQSVAFWCNPISGHATLYWYQQILGQGPKLLIQFQNNGVVDDSQLPKDRFSAERLKGVDSTLKIQPAKLEDSAVYLCASSSFGVNTEAFFGQGTRLTVV.

The genes are TRBV6-2 or TRBV6-3 and TRBJ2-5, with 11 bases that match TRBD2. Germline values: CDR1 MNHEY, CDR2 SVGEGT. CDR3 length: 14 amino acids. V lost 2 bases and J lost 4; bases outside the gene matches: 0. The CDR3 DNA reads TGTGCCAGCAGTTACGGACTAGCGGGAGAGACCCAGTACTTC. This encodes CASSYGLAGETQYF.

The chain carries TRBV5-4 and TRBJ2-5, with 15 bases fitting TRBD2. V lost 4 bases and J lost 7; bases outside the gene matches: 5. This CDR3 has 15 amino acids. Germline V CDR1 and CDR2: SGHNT, YYREEE (reference sequence). CDR3 sequence reads: CASSGGLAGGGTQYF. The CDR3, as DNA: TGTGCCAGCAGCGGGGGACTAGCGGGAGGTGGGACCCAGTACTTC.

The gene calls are TRBV19 and TRBJ1-2; D gene unclear. V was cut by 1 base and J by 3 bases, with 12 bases left in between. The CDR3 has 15 residues. Germline CDR1 and CDR2: LNHDA and SQIVND (reference sequence). This CDR3 is CASSIGRTGDYGYTF. The CDR3 nucleotides read TGTGCCAGTAGTATAGGCAGGACTGGGGACTATGGCTACACCTTC.

This clone was picked up one time. The chain uses TRBV3-1 (or the pseudogene TRBV3-2) and TRBJ2-7, with D possibly matching TRBD1 (6 bases). The germline CDR1 and CDR2 sequences are LGHDT and YNNKEL (reference sequence). Trimming left V 1 base short and J 2 bases short, with 9 bases between. The CDR3 is 14 residues long. As DNA, the CDR3 is TGTGCCAGCAGCCAAGCCGGACAGACCTACGAGCAGTACTTC. Translation: CASSQAGQTYEQYF.

The chain is built from TRBV19 and TRBJ1-5; 8 bases line up with TRBD1. CDR3 length equals 14 residues. Trimming removed 6 bases from V and 2 bases from J; junction bases left unmatched: 3. Germline V gene lookup returns CDR1 LNHDA and CDR2 SQIVND (reference sequence). This chain's CDR3 is CASSETGGNQPQHF. CDR3 coding DNA: TGTGCCAGTAGCGAGACAGGGGGCAATCAGCCCCAGCATTTT.

This clone was detected once. The J gene is TRBJ2-2, the V gene TRBV19; D unresolved. Trimming removed 6 bases at V and 0 bases at J, with 11 bases between. The CDR3 runs to 15 residues. Germline CDR1 is LNHDA and CDR2 is SQIVND (reference sequence). The CDR3 spells CASRFRATNTGELFF. CDR3 in DNA: TGTGCCAGTAGGTTTCGAGCGACGAACACCGGGGAGCTGTTTTTT.

The CDR3 DNA reads TGTGCCAGCAGCTTAGTAACGGGGGTTCGGAACACCATATATTTT. Protein sequence: CASSLVTGVRNTIYF. The genes are TRBV7-2 and TRBJ1-3, with D tentatively TRBD1 (5 bases). The CDR3 totals 15 residues. Looked up from germline, CDR1 is SGHTA and CDR2 is FQGNSA. V dropped 1 base and J dropped 7 bases, with 14 bases sitting between them.

The chain joins TRBV11-1 to TRBJ2-7, with 8 bases matching TRBD2. This CDR3 contains 13 residues. Germline values: CDR1 SGHAT, CDR2 FQDESV (reference sequence). The ends lost 4 bases at V and 7 bases at J; junction bases unmatched: 6. The CDR3: CASSSRTGGEQYF. The CDR3 nucleotides read TGTGCCAGCAGCTCCCGGACGGGGGGGGAGCAGTACTTC.

The rearrangement links TRBV19 to TRBJ2-1; 8 bases map to TRBD1. Germline lookup yields CDR1 LNHDA and CDR2 SQIVND (reference sequence). This CDR3 comprises 14 residues. Trimming removed 7 bases from V and 9 bases from J; junction bases left unmatched: 11. The CDR3 bases are TGTGCCAGTAAGCCGGACAGGGTAACAGGTGAGCAGTTCTTC. Translation gives CASKPDRVTGEQFF.

CDR3 in amino acids: CASSRTDLQGSNQPQHF. For the CDR3, the DNA is TGTGCCAGCAGCCGTACAGACCTTCAGGGGAGCAATCAGCCCCAGCATTTT. The V gene is TRBV5-6, the J gene TRBJ1-5, with a possible D match to TRBD1 (6 bases). CDR3 size: 17 residues. Germline CDR1 is SGHDT and CDR2 is YYEEEE. Deletions cut 4 bases from V and 1 base from J, with 18 bases between. The whole variable domain, filled in from reference TRBV5-6 and TRBJ1-5, reads DAGVTQSPTHLIKTRGQQVTLRCSPKSGHDTVSWYQQALGQGPQFIFQYYEEEERQRGNFPDRFSGHQFPNYSSELNVNALLLGDSALYLCASSRTDLQGSNQPQHFGDGTRLSIL.

V usage is TRBV18 and J usage is TRBJ2-7, with 10 bases identical to TRBD1. The V gene's germline CDR1 is KGHSH and CDR2 LQKENI. There are 14 residues in the CDR3. V was clipped by 6 bases and J by 4 bases; unmatched bases: 6. The CDR3 DNA sequence: TGTGCCAGCTCTCGACCGGGACAGGGGTACGAGCAGTACTTC. This codes for CASSRPGQGYEQYF.

This clone was seen a single time. The V and J genes are TRBV28 and TRBJ2-7; 8 nucleotides agree with TRBD1. With V trimmed by 4 bases and J by 3 bases, 5 bases remained unmatched. The CDR3 is 14 amino acids. CDR1 MDHEN and CDR2 SYDVKM come from the germline V gene. The CDR3 region is CASSSIDRGYEQYF. CDR3 bases: TGTGCCAGCAGTTCCATCGACAGGGGCTACGAGCAGTACTTC. The entire variable domain, with the rest obtained from reference TRBV28 and TRBJ2-7, is as follows: DVKVTQSSRYLVKRTGEKVFLECVQDMDHENMFWYRQDPGLGLRLIYFSYDVKMKEKGDIPEGYSVSREKKERFSLILESASTNQTSMYLCASSSIDRGYEQYFGPGTRLTVT.

This clone appeared a single time. This chain connects TRBV6-5 to TRBJ1-3; 7 bases are shared with TRBD1. Unmatched junction bases numbered 2, after V lost 0 bases and J lost 0 bases. The CDR3 is made up of 16 amino acids. Germline V gene lookup returns CDR1 MNHEY and CDR2 SVGAGI. CDR3 DNA: TGTGCCAGCAGTTACTCTCGACAGGGCTCTGGAAACACCATATATTTT. This sequence encodes CASSYSRQGSGNTIYF.

The rearrangement joins TRBV19 to TRBJ1-1, with a tentative D call TRBD1 (6 bases). V lost 5 bases and J lost 0, with 13 bases in between. The CDR3 spans 15 residues. Looked up from germline, CDR1 is LNHDA and CDR2 is SQIVND (reference sequence). The CDR3 nucleotides read TGTGCCAGTAGTCAACAGGGTCACATGAACACTGAAGCTTTCTTT. Encoded protein: CASSQQGHMNTEAFF.

This clone has just a few counts. The chain carries TRBV5-6 and TRBJ2-7; D is possibly TRBD1 (6 bases). Per germline, CDR1 SGHDT and CDR2 YYEEEE. Trimming stripped 3 bases from V and 4 bases from J, with 11 bases between. CDR3 length: 13 residues. The CDR3 is CASSYREIYEQYF. DNA of the CDR3: TGTGCCAGCAGCTACAGGGAGATATACGAGCAGTACTTC.

The CDR3 protein is CASSPETGLGDTIYF. The CDR3 nucleotides are TGTGCCAGCAGCCCCGAAACAGGGCTCGGGGACACCATATATTTT. The chain couples TRBV5-6 to TRBJ1-3; a possible D gene is TRBD1 (6 bases). Trimming took off 4 bases at V and 8 bases at J, with 19 bases between the two ends. Germline CDR1 and CDR2: SGHDT and YYEEEE. This CDR3 has 15 residues.

This clone has only a few counts. This chain uses TRBV9 with TRBJ2-7; 7 bases agree with TRBD2. Losses at the gene ends were 3 bases for V and 5 bases for J; bases not matched to a gene: 14. The CDR3 loop spans 16 amino acids. Germline CDR1 is SGDLS and CDR2 is YYNGEE. CDR3 region: CASSAGTTSGTDEQYF. The CDR3 DNA sequence: TGTGCCAGCAGCGCTGGAACGACAAGCGGGACTGACGAGCAGTACTTC.

The chain couples TRBV7-3 to TRBJ1-1; tentatively, D is TRBD1 (5 bases). Trimming took 3 bases from V and 2 from J, leaving 7 bases between them. CDR1 SGHTA and CDR2 FQGTGA come from the germline V gene. The CDR3 is made up of 13 amino acids. The CDR3 bases are TGTGCCAGCAGCTTCGGACACAACACTGAAGCTTTCTTT. It is translated as CASSFGHNTEAFF.

This clone was seen only once. CDR3 DNA sequence: TGTGCCTGGAGGCAGACAGAGAACACTGAAGCTTTCTTT. It encodes CAWRQTENTEAFF. This chain uses TRBV30 with TRBJ1-1, with D perhaps TRBD1 (5 bases). V dropped 3 bases and J dropped 1 base, with 9 bases sitting between them. The germline CDR1 and CDR2 sequences are GTSNPN and SVGIG (reference sequence). The length of the CDR3 is 13 residues.

This chain joins TRBV9 and TRBJ2-2; no definite D call. Germline CDR1 SGDLS, CDR2 YYNGEE. The CDR3 is made up of 16 amino acids. Between the trimmed V and J ends, which lost 0 bases and 5 bases, there was a span of 14 bases. DNA for the CDR3: TGTGCCAGCAGCGTAGTTGGTGTTGGCTTAACCGGGGAGCTGTTTTTT. It yields the protein CASSVVGVGLTGELFF.

The chain couples TRBV19 to TRBJ1-5; tentatively, D is TRBD1 (5 bases). This CDR3 has 16 residues. V lost 5 bases to trimming and J lost 2 bases, with 16 bases between them. The germline V gene has CDR1 LNHDA and CDR2 SQIVND (reference sequence). For the CDR3, the DNA is TGTGCCAGTAGTGATCCCCCAGGGCCGGGCAATCAGCCCCAGCATTTT. As protein: CASSDPPGPGNQPQHF.

This clone was seen a single time. The V gene is TRBV11-2, the J gene TRBJ2-3; perhaps TRBD2 as D (6 bases). Germline CDR1 is SGHAT and CDR2 is FQNNGV. The CDR3 totals 15 residues. Trimming removed 5 bases from V and 2 bases from J, with 14 bases in between. The CDR3 coding sequence is TGTGCCAGCAGCCAGCCGGGACTCTTCACAGATACGCAGTATTTT. It translates to CASSQPGLFTDTQYF.